Shown below are 30 T cell receptor beta chains from a single sample sequenced in a study of tumor-infiltrating lymphocytes in primary liver carcinoma. Extraction of RNA together with DNA used about 17-31 mg of unsorted bulk tissue. Constant-region priming of roughly 500 ng total RNA yielded TCR beta cDNA. Each TCR beta library was derived from three nested multiplex PCR rounds that employed slightly modified ARM-PCR. TRBV1-TRBV30 forward and Cbeta reverse primers drove the first two approximately 11-cycle rounds. MiXCR was run by TCRdb on the multiplex PCR reads, yielding one entry per CDR3 protein. The repertoire includes tens of thousands of distinct CDR3 sequences, about 70% of them detected once, and about 25% sits in the top ten. What was sequenced was liver tumor tissue from sampling region 3. Documented subset: tumor region T3, left-lateral pole. These receptors all come from a man in his forties with primary liver carcinoma and hepatitis B virus infection.

Regarding this clonotype: Germline and junction disagree at one end, which may indicate a read error. The CDR3 sequence: CTTSIYGNLLNEQFF. CDR3 sequence (DNA): TGTACCACCAGCATCTATGGGAACCTGTTGAATGAGCAGTTCTTC. V is TRBV15 and J is TRBJ2-1; no firm D call. Germline CDR1 reads LNHNV; CDR2 reads YYDKDF (reference sequence). CDR3 length: 15 residues. Full variable domain (outside the CDR3, taken from reference TRBV15 and TRBJ2-1): DAMVIQNPRYQVTQFGKPVTLSCSQTLNHNVMYWYQQKSSQAPKLLFHYYDKDFNNEADTPDNFQSRRPNTSFCFLDIRSPGLGDTAMYLCTTSIYGNLLNEQFFGPGTRLTVL.

Turning to this clonotype: This CDR3 is missing its conserved last phenylalanine or tryptophan, likely due to a read error. In DNA, the CDR3 is TGTGCCAACAGCCTAATGGGAGACACCCAGTACCTC. It translates to CANSLMGDTQYL. The J gene is TRBJ2-5, the V gene TRBV11-2; maybe TRBD2 (5 bases). This CDR3 is built from 12 residues. Per germline, CDR1 SGHAT and CDR2 FQNNGV.

At least ten counts were recorded for this clonotype. The CDR3 nucleotides read TGCGCCAGCAGCCCGCGGGGCACAGATACGCAGTATTTT. Protein product: CASSPRGTDTQYF. The chain has TRBV4-1 and TRBJ2-3; a weak D match, TRBD2 (5 bases). V was clipped by 4 bases and J by 1 base, with 6 bases between them. CDR1 is MGHRA, CDR2 YSYEKL, per germline. The CDR3 runs to 13 residues.

Turning to this clonotype: One junction end does not reproduce the germline sequence, and a read error may be involved. The chain links TRBV11-2 to TRBJ2-3; no reliable D call. The CDR3 totals 14 residues. Germline loops: CDR1 SGHAT, CDR2 FQNNGV. The CDR3 sequence: CASSPGSPSDMQYF. CDR3 nucleotides: TGTGCAAGCAGTCCGGGCTCCCCGTCAGATATGCAGTATTTT. The complete variable domain, with remaining parts taken from reference TRBV11-2 and TRBJ2-3, reads EAGVAQSPRYKIIEKRQSVAFWCNPISGHATLYWYQQILGQGPKLLIQFQNNGVVDDSQLPKDRFSAERLKGVDSTLKIQPAKLEDSAVYLCASSPGSPSDMQYFGPGTRLTVL.

This clonotype came up once. The junction departs from germline at one end; a sequencing error may be responsible. This chain uses TRBV11-2 with TRBJ2-2, with D tentatively TRBD1 (6 bases). Germline loops: CDR1 SGHAT, CDR2 FQNNGV. This CDR3 is 19 amino acids long. CDR3 nucleotides: TGTGCCATCAGCTTAGATCGAGGGGGAGTGCGCCCGAACACTGGGGAGCTGTCTTTT. Translating gives CAISLDRGGVRPNTGELSF. Using reference TRBV11-2 and TRBJ2-2 for the parts outside the CDR3, the full variable domain is EAGVAQSPRYKIIEKRQSVAFWCNPISGHATLYWYQQILGQGPKLLIQFQNNGVVDDSQLPKDRFSAERLKGVDSTLKIQPAKLEDSAVYLCAISLDRGGVRPNTGELSFGEGSRLTVL.

With respect to this clonotype: As the CDR3 is not closed by the conserved phenylalanine or tryptophan, this likely results from a read error. This rearrangement joins TRBV4-1 to TRBJ2-7; D may be TRBD2 (5 bases). CDR3 size: 14 residues. The V and J ends lost 0 bases and 10 bases respectively, with 16 bases between them. CDR1 MGHRA and CDR2 YSYEKL come from the germline V gene. The CDR3 region has the DNA TGCGCCAGCAGCCAAGATCTACAAGCGGAAGATCAGTACATC. This encodes CASSQDLQAEDQYI.

The rearrangement links TRBV2 to TRBJ2-2; D is unclear. The CDR3 is 13 residues long. Looked up from germline, CDR1 is SNHLY and CDR2 is FYNNEI. Trimming took off 3 bases at V and 6 bases at J, with 8 bases between the two ends. CDR3 amino acids: CASSETSSGELFF. Here the CDR3 DNA reads TGTGCCAGCAGTGAGACATCCTCCGGGGAGCTGTTTTTT. The entire variable domain, with the rest obtained from reference TRBV2 and TRBJ2-2, is as follows: EPEVTQTPSHQVTQMGQEVILRCVPISNHLYFYWYRQILGQKVEFLVSFYNNEISEKSEIFDDQFSVERPDGSNFTLKIRSTKLEDSAMYFCASSETSSGELFFGEGSRLTVL.

Regarding this clonotype: The junction departs from the called germline gene at one end, perhaps through a read error. This sequence joins TRBV7-8 and TRBJ2-2; D ambiguous. The CDR3 contains 17 residues. Looked up from germline, CDR1 is SGHVS and CDR2 is FQNEAQ. CDR3 nucleotide sequence: TGTCCCAGCAGCTTATCATCTGGTTCAGATCACACCGGGGAGCTGTTTTTT. It encodes CPSSLSSGSDHTGELFF.

As regards this clonotype: The missing conserved phenylalanine or tryptophan at the end of this CDR3 makes a read error likely. The J gene is TRBJ2-1, the V gene TRBV6-5; maybe TRBD2 (7 bases). Between the trimmed V and J ends, which lost 6 bases and 6 bases, there was a span of 15 bases. Germline CDR1 reads MNHEY; CDR2 reads SVGAGI. CDR3 size: 14 residues. In nucleotides, the CDR3 is TGTGCCAGCAGCCAAGTCGGGGGGCTCAATGAGCAGTTCTCC. Translated, it gives CASSQVGGLNEQFS.

Of note for this clonotype: At one of its ends the junction is not consistent with the germline gene, which may arise from a read error. J is TRBJ2-5 and V is TRBV11-2; D perhaps matches TRBD2 (5 bases). Germline V CDR1 and CDR2: SGHAT, FQNNGV. The CDR3 loop spans 13 amino acids. As DNA, the CDR3 is TGTGCCAGCAACTTAGCGCAGGCAGAGACCCCGTACTTC. Its protein product is CASNLAQAETPYF. Looking up the rest from reference TRBV11-2 and TRBJ2-5 gives the full variable domain: EAGVAQSPRYKIIEKRQSVAFWCNPISGHATLYWYQQILGQGPKLLIQFQNNGVVDDSQLPKDRFSAERLKGVDSTLKIQPAKLEDSAVYLCASNLAQAETPYFGPGTRLLVL.

With respect to this clonotype: A junction boundary mismatches the germline segment, possibly from a read error. The V and J genes are TRBV10-3 and TRBJ1-1, with unresolved D. Looked up from germline, CDR1 is ENHRY and CDR2 is SYGVKD. The CDR3 totals 14 residues. CDR3 DNA: TGTGTCATCAGTGTTCAAAGGGCCGGGACTGAAGCTTTCTTT. Translated, it gives CVISVQRAGTEAFF.

The count of this clonotype is one. The missing conserved phenylalanine or tryptophan at the end of this CDR3 makes a read error likely. The chain combines TRBV6-5 with TRBJ2-5, with TRBD2 identical over 7 bases. CDR3 length equals 16 residues. Germline loops: CDR1 MNHEY, CDR2 SVGAGI. The CDR3 region has the DNA TGCGCCAGCAGTGAACGACTGCGGGGGACCCAAGAGACCCAGTACTTA. Translating gives CASSERLRGTQETQYL.

In its sample, this clonotype was seen once. A read error may produce the germline difference seen at one junction end. The rearrangement links TRBV12-5 to TRBJ2-1; TRBD2 aligns across 11 bases. Germline CDR1 LGHNT, CDR2 FRNRAP. The CDR3 runs to 16 residues. The CDR3 coding sequence is TGTGCTAGTGGTTTGGCACTAGCGGGAGAGGGGAATGAACAGTTCTTC. It specifies CASGLALAGEGNEQFF. Full variable domain (missing parts from reference TRBV12-5 and TRBJ2-1): DARVTQTPRHKVTEMGQEVTMRCQPILGHNTVFWYRQTMMQGLELLAYFRNRAPLDDSGMPKDRFSAEMPDATLATLKIQPSEPRDSAVYFCASGLALAGEGNEQFFGPGTRLTVL.

This clonotype ranks as medium-sized. CDR3: CASSLYGGLANTGELFF. The CDR3 DNA is TGTGCCAGCAGCTTATACGGAGGACTAGCTAACACCGGGGAGCTGTTTTTT. The chain combines TRBV7-2 with TRBJ2-2, with 8 bases identical to TRBD2. The V gene end was trimmed by 2 bases and the J gene end by 2 bases; junction bases not matched to a gene: 7. There are 17 residues in the CDR3. CDR1 and CDR2 (germline): SGHTA, FQGNSA.

Note on this clonotype: A read error is likely, as this CDR3 ends without the conserved phenylalanine or tryptophan. V and J are TRBV11-2 and TRBJ1-2, with D unclear. There are 12 residues in the CDR3. Germline assignment: CDR1 SGHAT and CDR2 FQNNGV. The V end lost 0 bases, the J end lost 8 bases, and 7 bases lay between the germline ends. Here the CDR3 reads CASSLDRLGYTL. As DNA, the CDR3 is TGTGCCAGCAGCTTAGATCGCTTGGGCTACACCTTA.

This clonotype was picked up a small number of times. The rearrangement joins TRBV7-3 to TRBJ2-1, with no clear D. The CDR3 totals 12 residues. With 0 bases removed from V and 9 bases from J, the gap between germline ends came to 6 bases. Germline V CDR1 and CDR2: SGHTA, FQGTGA. The CDR3 region is CASSLTGFEQFF. The DNA of the CDR3 is TGTGCCAGCAGCTTAACGGGCTTTGAGCAGTTCTTC.

About this clonotype itself: Mismatch with germline at one junction end may stem from a read error. The rearrangement uses TRBV29-1 and TRBJ1-2, with 9 bases aligning to TRBD1. Germline V lookup: CDR1 SQVTM, CDR2 ANQGSEA. The CDR3 sequence is 14 residues long. The CDR3 loop is CSVRAGTGNYGYIF. CDR3 bases: TGCAGCGTGCGAGCCGGGACAGGGAACTATGGCTACATCTTT.

In the case of this clonotype: At one end the junction does not follow the germline gene, possibly because of a read error. The genes are TRBV12-3 or TRBV12-4 and TRBJ2-7; D gene unclear. The CDR3 is 14 amino acids. The CDR3 sequence is CANSGPPWPYEQYF. CDR3 sequence (DNA): TGTGCCAACAGTGGTCCCCCATGGCCCTACGAGCAGTACTTC.

J is TRBJ2-7 and V is TRBV28; a weak D match, TRBD2 (6 bases). Trimming removed 3 bases from V and 4 bases from J, with 10 bases in between. The CDR3 has 13 residues. CDR1 MDHEN and CDR2 SYDVKM come from the germline V gene. DNA for the CDR3: TGTGCCAGCAGTTTCGCGGGAACTTACGAGCAGTACTTC. This codes for CASSFAGTYEQYF.

Regarding this clonotype: A junction end diverges from the germline sequence, so it may reflect a read error. The chain is built from TRBV6-5 and TRBJ2-2; tentatively, D is TRBD2 (5 bases). The CDR3 runs to 15 residues. Germline V gene lookup returns CDR1 MNHEY and CDR2 SVGAGI. The CDR3 bases are TGTGCCAGCAGTTACGCAGTGGGCGACACCGGGGAGCTGCTTTTT. This translates into CASSYAVGDTGELLF.

In regard to this clonotype: Mismatch with germline at one junction end may stem from a read error. This chain connects TRBV29-1 to TRBJ1-5; 7 nucleotides line up with TRBD1. The CDR3 length is 14 residues. Germline-derived CDR1 and CDR2 are SQVTM and ANQGSEA. The CDR3 sequence: CSVEEQGEGQPKHF. The CDR3 region has the DNA TGCAGCGTTGAAGAGCAGGGGGAAGGGCAGCCCAAGCATTTT.

Comments on this clonotype: A much larger clone sits a single nucleotide away, making a read error possible. The V and J genes are TRBV2 and TRBJ2-1; D might be TRBD1 or TRBD2, each matching 6 bases. CDR3 length: 17 amino acids. The germline gives CDR1 SNHLY, CDR2 FYNNEI. CDR3 sequence (DNA): TGTGCCTGCAGTGAAAAGGGGGGCGATCCCTCCTACAATGAGCAGTTCTTC. Translated, it gives CACSEKGGDPSYNEQFF.

On this clonotype itself: The junction does not match germline at one end; this may be a read error. The V call is TRBV5-6, the J call TRBJ1-1, with a weak D call TRBD1 (5 bases). Germline values: CDR1 SGHDT, CDR2 YYEEEE. The CDR3 contains 15 residues. Written as DNA, the CDR3 is TGTGCCAGCAGGAGGGGCCCAGACTCGAACACTGTGGCTCTCTTT. Protein product: CASRRGPDSNTVALF.

A word on this clonotype: The junction departs from the called germline gene at one end, perhaps through a read error. J is TRBJ2-2 and V is TRBV2; D is perhaps TRBD2 (5 bases). This CDR3 has 13 residues. Germline CDR1 reads SNHLY; CDR2 reads FYNNEI. The CDR3 DNA reads as TGTGCCAGCAGTTCTGACCGGGCCGGGGAGCTGGTTTTT. This codes for CASSSDRAGELVF.

The chain couples TRBV29-1 to TRBJ2-7; a weak D match, TRBD1 (6 bases). CDR3 length equals 13 residues. V shed 6 bases and J shed 7 bases, with 19 bases lying between them. The germline CDR1 and CDR2 sequences are SQVTM and ANQGSEA. This chain's CDR3 is CSVTRGGRNEQYF. CDR3 DNA: TGCAGCGTCACCAGGGGTGGACGGAATGAGCAGTACTTC.

This clonotype was seen only a few times. This CDR3 is CASSHGQGSWDEQYF. CDR3 DNA sequence: TGTGCCAGCAGTCATGGACAGGGCAGTTGGGACGAGCAGTACTTC. The chain carries TRBV2 and TRBJ2-7; TRBD1 matches at 8 bases. In germline, CDR1 is SNHLY, CDR2 FYNNEI. The CDR3 spans 15 residues. Unmatched junction bases numbered 11, after V lost 5 bases and J lost 5 bases.

Details on this clonotype: The germline gene is not matched at one end of the junction; a read error may be the cause. This rearrangement joins TRBV11-2 to TRBJ2-2, with 13 bases matching TRBD2. The CDR3 extends over 17 amino acids. Per the germline V gene, CDR1 is SGHAT and CDR2 is FQNNGV. CDR3 protein: CPSSLLAGGPGTGELFF. The CDR3 DNA sequence: TGTCCCAGTAGCTTACTAGCGGGAGGGCCTGGCACCGGGGAACTGTTTTTT.

V and J are TRBV14 and TRBJ2-1; D tentatively reads TRBD1 or TRBD2 (5 bases each). V was clipped by 6 bases and J by 8 bases, with 14 bases between them. Germline loops: CDR1 SGHDN, CDR2 FVKESK. CDR3 length equals 13 residues. CDR3 region: CASSPGTRHEQFF. In DNA, the CDR3 is TGTGCCAGCAGTCCCGGGACCCGGCATGAGCAGTTCTTC.

In its sample, this clonotype was seen a few times. V is TRBV4-1 and J is TRBJ2-2, with no clear D. This CDR3 comprises 15 residues. Germline V gene sequence: CDR1 MGHRA, CDR2 YSYEKL. V was pared by 0 bases and J by 6 bases, with 11 bases between. The DNA of the CDR3 is TGCGCCAGCAGCCAAGAAGGAGCCAACCCCGGGGAGCTGTTTTTT. Protein: CASSQEGANPGELFF.

Remarks on this clonotype: A read error may account for a junction end that differs from germline. The chain has TRBV11-2 and TRBJ2-3; possibly TRBD2 for D (6 bases). Germline CDR1 and CDR2: SGHAT and FQNNGV. The CDR3 loop spans 14 amino acids. This chain's CDR3 is CAVGAREPADTHYF. DNA of the CDR3: TGTGCCGTAGGGGCACGGGAGCCTGCAGATACGCACTATTTT.